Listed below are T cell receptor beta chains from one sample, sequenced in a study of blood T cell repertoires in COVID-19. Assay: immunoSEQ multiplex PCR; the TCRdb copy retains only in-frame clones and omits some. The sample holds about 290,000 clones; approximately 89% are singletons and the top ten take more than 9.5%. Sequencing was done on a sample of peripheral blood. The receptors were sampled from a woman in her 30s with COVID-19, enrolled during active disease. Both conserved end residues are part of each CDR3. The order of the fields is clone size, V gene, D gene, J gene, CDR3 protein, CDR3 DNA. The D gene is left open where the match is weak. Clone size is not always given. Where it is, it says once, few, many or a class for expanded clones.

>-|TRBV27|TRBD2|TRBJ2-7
CASSLGLAGEQYF
TGTGCCAGCAGTTTAGGGCTAGCGGGCGAGCAGTACTTC
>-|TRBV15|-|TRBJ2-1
CATSRDPLWGEDLYNEQFF
TGTGCCACCAGCAGAGATCCCCTGTGGGGGGAGGATCTCTACAATGAGCAGTTCTTC
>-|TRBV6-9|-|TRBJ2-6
CASSYRAGAGANVLTF
TGTGCCAGCAGTTATCGGGCAGGGGCCGGGGCCAACGTCCTGACTTTC
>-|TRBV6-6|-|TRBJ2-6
CASSYSTLANVLTF
TGTGCCAGCAGTTACTCGACTCTGGCCAACGTCCTGACTTTC
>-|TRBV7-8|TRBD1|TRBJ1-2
CASSLDGTGSHYTF
TGTGCCAGCAGCTTAGATGGGACAGGGAGCCACTACACCTTC
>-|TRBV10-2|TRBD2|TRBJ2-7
CASSESMSGGVPQYF
TGCGCCAGCAGTGAGTCAATGAGCGGGGGCGTCCCCCAGTACTTC
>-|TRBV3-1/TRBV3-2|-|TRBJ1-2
CASSQVAVENLGYTF
TGTGCCAGCAGCCAAGTGGCGGTCGAAAACCTTGGCTACACCTTC
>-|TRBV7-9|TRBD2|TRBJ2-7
CASSLGRGRDFPEQYF
TGTGCCAGCAGCTTGGGGAGGGGCAGGGATTTCCCCGAGCAGTACTTC
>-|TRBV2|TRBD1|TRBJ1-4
CASMGTGVREKLFF
TGTGCCAGCATGGGGACAGGGGTCAGAGAAAAACTGTTTTTT
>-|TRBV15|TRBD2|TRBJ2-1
CATSRRGGNNEQFF
TGTGCCACCAGCAGACGGGGGGGCAACAATGAGCAGTTCTTC
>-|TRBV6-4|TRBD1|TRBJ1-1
CASSEGTGYTEAFF
TGTGCCAGCAGTGAAGGGACAGGGTACACTGAAGCTTTCTTT
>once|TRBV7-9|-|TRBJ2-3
CASSFRGADTQYF
TGTGCCAGCAGCTTCCGGGGAGCAGATACGCAGTATTTT
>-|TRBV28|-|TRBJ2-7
CASSFFRGVGYEQYF
TGTGCCAGCAGTTTTTTCAGGGGTGTTGGATACGAGCAGTACTTC
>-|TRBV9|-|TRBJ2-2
CASSVPGGPNTGELFF
TGTGCCAGCAGCGTACCCGGGGGTCCGAACACCGGGGAGCTGTTTTTT
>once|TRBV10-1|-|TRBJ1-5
CASSESVSGSQHF
TGCGCCAGCAGTGAGTCCGTCTCAGGGTCCCAGCATTTT
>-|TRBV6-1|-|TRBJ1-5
CASSERNRVNQPQHF
TGTGCCAGCAGTGAAAGAAACAGGGTCAATCAGCCCCAGCATTTT
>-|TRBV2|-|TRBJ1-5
CASSEANQPQHF
TGTGCCAGCAGTGAGGCCAATCAGCCCCAGCATTTT
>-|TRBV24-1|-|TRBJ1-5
CATSDAAEPNQPQHF
TGTGCCACCAGTGACGCGGCAGAGCCCAATCAGCCCCAGCATTTT
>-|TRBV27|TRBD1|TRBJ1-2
CASSMTGVFYGYTF
TGTGCCAGCAGTATGACAGGGGTCTTCTATGGCTACACCTTC
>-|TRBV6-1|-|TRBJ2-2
CASSDSVTFTGELFF
TGTGCCAGCAGTGATAGCGTGACGTTCACCGGGGAGCTGTTTTTT
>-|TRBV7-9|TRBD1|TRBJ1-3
CASSEAGTVLGNTIYF
TGTGCCAGCAGCGAAGCCGGGACAGTACTAGGAAACACCATATATTTT
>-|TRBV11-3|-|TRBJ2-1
CASSEAATAPNEQFF
TGTGCCAGCAGCGAAGCGGCGACGGCACCGAATGAGCAGTTCTTC
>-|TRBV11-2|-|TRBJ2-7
CASSPYWGGTYEQYF
TGTGCCAGCAGTCCGTACTGGGGGGGCACCTACGAGCAGTACTTC
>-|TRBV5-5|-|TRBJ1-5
CASSLGEFSNQPQHF
TGTGCCAGCAGCTTGGGAGAGTTTAGCAATCAGCCCCAGCATTTT
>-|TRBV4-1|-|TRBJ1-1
CASSQAGHLNTEAFF
TGCGCCAGCAGCCAAGCGGGACATTTGAACACTGAAGCTTTCTTT
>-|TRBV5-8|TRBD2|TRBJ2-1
CASTDLAGGGEQFF
TGTGCCAGCACCGATCTAGCGGGGGGTGGTGAGCAGTTCTTC
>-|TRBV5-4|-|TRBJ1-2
CASSSRGARGYTF
TGTGCCAGCAGTTCGCGCGGGGCGCGCGGCTACACCTTC
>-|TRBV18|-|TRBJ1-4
CASSPNSGDEKLFF
TGTGCCAGCTCACCTAATTCAGGGGATGAAAAACTGTTTTTT
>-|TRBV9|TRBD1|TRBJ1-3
CASSVGVFGTAASEGNTIYF
TGTGCCAGCAGCGTTGGGGTGTTTGGGACAGCGGCCTCTGAGGGAAACACCATATATTTT